This section outlines one TCR beta chain sequence together with its context. Its matching antigen is unknown. This entry is derived from a study of neurological immune-mediated disorders. Sorted libraries drew on some 910,000 CD4+ or CD8+ T cells. Regarding the study as a whole: TCR clonal expansion peaked in HTLV-1-associated myelopathy patients and was lowest in multiple sclerosis patients.

Trimming took 2 bases from V and 2 from J; bases not matched to a gene: 3. The CDR3 is made up of 15 amino acids. In germline, CDR1 is DFQATT, CDR2 SNEGSKA (reference sequence). The method for making cDNA was 5'RACE, and it used 10-nucleotide random UMIs. Sequencing runs each yielded over 170 million TCR-beta sequences from 15-18 subjects. TCRdb reprocessed the 5' RACE reads via MiXCR and lists one record per CDR3 protein. The data contain about 18,000 distinct CDR3 sequences, 13% to 15% of them singletons. Sequenced material: CD4+ T cells from blood. The sequence was obtained from a woman aged 55-69 years with HTLV-1-associated myelopathy (HAM/TSP). This sequence joins TRBV20-1 and TRBJ2-6, with 7 nucleotides matching TRBD1. The CDR3 DNA reads as TGCAGTGCTAGAAGTACAGGGGCTGGGGCCAACGTCCTGACTTTC. It codes for CSARSTGAGANVLTF.